The rows below give T cell receptor beta chains drawn from one sample of a study of a mutant IDH1 vaccine in newly diagnosed glioma. No antigens are known for them. This table comes from immunoSEQ multiplex PCR, and its TCRdb copy is limited to in-frame clones, with some not included. The table has approximately 56,000 clones, around three fifths seen once. The source was peripheral blood mononuclear cells (PBMCs), collected from a glioma patient whose treatment included an IDH1 peptide vaccine. The source is a man in his forties with glioma. Some clones in this sample may be carry-over from other donors' samples. Both conserved end residues are part of each CDR3. Each record gives: V gene, J gene, clone size, D gene, CDR3 protein, CDR3 DNA. D genes are given only for firm matches. Rows give clone size only sometimes, using once, few, many, or a class for an expanded clone.

>TRBV5-1|TRBJ2-3|few|NA
CASSLFGRGDTQYF
TGCGCCAGCAGCTTGTTCGGTAGGGGGGATACGCAGTATTTT
>TRBV6-5|TRBJ1-1|few|NA
CASRARRNTEAFF
TGTGCCAGCAGGGCCAGGAGAAACACTGAAGCTTTCTTT
>TRBV6-5|TRBJ2-3|NA|NA
CASSYSDRPTADTQYF
TGTGCCAGCAGTTACTCAGACCGCCCGACGGCAGATACGCAGTATTTT
>TRBV30|TRBJ1-6|NA|NA
CAWSAQEFSPLHF
TGTGCCTGGAGTGCCCAAGAGTTTTCACCCCTCCACTTT
>TRBV30|TRBJ2-5|NA|NA
CAWSSRETQYF
TGTGCCTGGAGTTCCCGTGAGACCCAGTACTTC
>TRBV5-1|TRBJ1-1|once|NA
CASRTTGGTEAFF
TGCGCCAGCAGGACGACAGGAGGGACTGAAGCTTTCTTT
>TRBV4-1|TRBJ2-7|NA|TRBD2
CASSLGGTAGTSSYEQYF
TGCGCCAGCAGCCTTGGAGGAACGGCAGGGACTAGCTCCTACGAGCAGTACTTC
>TRBV13|TRBJ1-1|few|TRBD1
CASSPARTGGFGNTEAFF
TGTGCCAGCAGCCCAGCTCGGACAGGGGGTTTTGGGAACACTGAAGCTTTCTTT
>TRBV6-5|TRBJ1-1|few|TRBD1
CASSVNDRGNTEAFF
TGTGCCAGCAGTGTAAATGACAGGGGGAACACTGAAGCTTTCTTT
>TRBV13|TRBJ2-7|NA|NA
CASSPQQQGYEQYF
TGTGCCAGCAGCCCTCAACAGCAGGGTTACGAGCAGTACTTC
>TRBV7-6|TRBJ1-3|once|NA
CASSFGGGSGNTIYF
TGTGCCAGCAGCTTCGGGGGCGGGTCTGGAAACACCATATATTTT
>TRBV6-5|TRBJ2-7|NA|NA
CASKAGQALYEQYF
TGTGCCAGCAAAGCGGGACAGGCTCTATACGAGCAGTACTTC
>TRBV6-1|TRBJ2-7|NA|TRBD2
CASSELGLASYEQYF
TGTGCCAGCAGTGAATTGGGACTAGCGTCCTACGAGCAGTACTTC
>TRBV19|TRBJ2-7|NA|NA
CASAGTYYEQYF
TGTGCCAGTGCCGGGACATACTACGAGCAGTACTTC
>TRBV12-5|TRBJ2-1|NA|TRBD2
CASGFLLMTSGESYNEQFF
TGTGCTAGTGGTTTCTTACTAATGACTAGCGGGGAGTCCTACAATGAGCAGTTCTTC
>TRBV27|TRBJ1-3|NA|NA
CASSLTGTGNTIYF
TGTGCCAGCAGTTTAACAGGGACAGGAAACACCATATATTTT
>TRBV7-9|TRBJ1-5|NA|NA
CASSPGSSTSGQPQHF
TGTGCCAGCAGCCCAGGTAGCAGTACCTCGGGGCAGCCCCAGCATTTT
>TRBV10-1|TRBJ2-7|NA|NA
CASSAFSEQYF
TGCGCCAGCAGCGCTTTTAGCGAGCAGTACTTC
>TRBV29-1|TRBJ2-6|NA|NA
CSVYAGAGANVLTF
TGCAGCGTTTACGCAGGGGCCGGGGCCAACGTCCTGACTTTC
>TRBV7-2|TRBJ2-1|NA|NA
CASSLSPPSEQFF
TGTGCCAGCAGCTTGTCCCCCCCTAGTGAGCAGTTCTTC
>TRBV2|TRBJ1-1|NA|NA
CASTGLENAEAFF
TGTGCCAGCACAGGGCTGGAAAACGCTGAAGCTTTCTTT
>TRBV14|TRBJ1-2|once|NA
CASSRGLANYGYTF
TGTGCCAGCAGCCGGGGGCTGGCTAACTATGGCTACACCTTC
>TRBV9|TRBJ2-3|NA|NA
CASSVVGGTDTQYF
TGTGCCAGCAGCGTAGTGGGGGGCACAGATACGCAGTATTTT
>TRBV10-3|TRBJ2-7|NA|NA
CAIRREYEQYF
TGTGCCATCAGGAGGGAGTACGAGCAGTACTTC
>TRBV18|TRBJ1-1|NA|NA
CASSPAENTEAFF
TGTGCCAGCTCACCAGCGGAGAACACTGAAGCTTTCTTT
>TRBV6-1|TRBJ1-4|NA|NA
CASTRLGEKLFF
TGTGCCAGCACCCGGCTTGGGGAAAAACTGTTTTTT
>TRBV4-1|TRBJ1-1|NA|NA
CASSQDRWGDTEAFF
TGCGCCAGCAGCCAAGATCGGTGGGGGGACACTGAAGCTTTCTTT
>TRBV4-1|TRBJ1-4|few|NA
CASSPFGSTNEKLFF
TGCGCCAGCAGCCCATTTGGCTCAACTAATGAAAAACTGTTTTTT
>TRBV7-6|TRBJ1-6|once|NA
CASSTGQYNSPLHF
TGTGCCAGCAGCACCGGACAGTATAATTCACCCCTCCACTTT
>TRBV5-1|TRBJ2-5|NA|NA
CASSWGGGGQETQYF
TGCGCCAGCAGCTGGGGGGGCGGGGGTCAAGAGACCCAGTACTTC
>TRBV7-8|TRBJ1-4|NA|NA
CASSSQGPNEKLFF
TGTGCCAGCAGCTCACAGGGACCGAATGAAAAACTGTTTTTT
>TRBV6-6|TRBJ1-2|few|NA
CASSYDQGFPNYGYTF
TGTGCCAGCAGTTACGATCAGGGATTTCCGAACTATGGCTACACCTTC
>TRBV2|TRBJ2-3|NA|NA
CASYRLLLGDSHTDTQYF
TGTGCCAGTTACAGGCTACTCCTCGGAGACAGCCACACAGATACGCAGTATTTT
>TRBV10-3|TRBJ1-5|NA|NA
CAISEGDRFPQHF
TGTGCCATCAGTGAGGGCGACAGGTTCCCCCAGCATTTT
>TRBV2|TRBJ2-2|NA|TRBD2
CASSGVAGPTGELFF
TGTGCCAGCAGTGGGGTAGCGGGGCCTACCGGGGAGCTGTTTTTT
>TRBV29-1|TRBJ1-5|NA|NA
CSVEDVGQPQHF
TGCAGCGTTGAAGATGTCGGTCAGCCCCAGCATTTT
>TRBV5-1|TRBJ1-1|NA|TRBD1
CASRGTTGAAGTEAFF
TGCGCCAGCAGAGGAACCACAGGGGCTGCGGGCACTGAAGCTTTCTTT
>TRBV5-4|TRBJ2-3|NA|TRBD1
CASSSGTGATQYF
TGTGCCAGCAGTTCCGGGACAGGGGCTACGCAGTATTTT
>TRBV2|TRBJ1-5|NA|NA
CASSVDSAFNQPQHF
TGTGCCAGCAGTGTGGACAGTGCTTTCAATCAGCCCCAGCATTTT
>TRBV4-1|TRBJ1-1|few|NA
CASSQGGLAEAFF
TGCGCCAGCAGCCAAGGAGGTTTAGCTGAAGCTTTCTTT
>TRBV21-1|TRBJ1-6|NA|NA
CASSQLGNSPLHF
TGTGCCAGCAGCCAACTGGGAAATTCACCCCTCCACTTT
>TRBV7-2|TRBJ1-1|NA|TRBD1
CASSPRQGKNTEAFF
TGTGCCAGCAGCCCCAGACAGGGAAAGAACACTGAAGCTTTCTTT
>TRBV4-1|TRBJ2-3|NA|NA
CASSQKGRGKTDTQYF
TGCGCCAGCAGCCAAAAGGGGCGGGGTAAAACAGATACGCAGTATTTT
>TRBV2|TRBJ1-1|few|TRBD1
CAITKTRGQGGLNTEAFF
TGTGCCATCACCAAGACCCGCGGACAGGGTGGCCTCAACACTGAAGCTTTCTTT
>TRBV6-1|TRBJ2-7|NA|NA
CASSEAGSRNEQYF
TGTGCCAGCAGTGAAGCCGGGTCAAGGAACGAGCAGTACTTC
>TRBV28|TRBJ1-5|once|NA
CASSLWQGTQPQHF
TGTGCCAGCAGTTTATGGCAGGGCACTCAGCCCCAGCATTTT
>TRBV29-1|TRBJ2-3|once|NA
CSVEDQGGDTQYF
TGCAGCGTTGAAGATCAGGGCGGGGATACGCAGTATTTT
>TRBV2|TRBJ1-1|NA|NA
CASRRRGLNTEAFF
TGTGCCAGCCGTCGGCGGGGGCTGAACACTGAAGCTTTCTTT
>TRBV5-6|TRBJ2-7|few|TRBD1
CASSLMKRTGGPRSYEQYF
TGTGCCAGCAGCTTGATGAAGAGGACAGGGGGTCCCCGCTCCTACGAGCAGTACTTC
>TRBV5-1|TRBJ1-2|NA|TRBD1
CASSLTDAGGGYTF
TGCGCCAGCAGCTTGACGGACGCAGGGGGTGGCTACACCTTC
>TRBV5-1|TRBJ1-2|NA|TRBD1
CASSLARQGAPYGYTF
TGCGCCAGCAGCTTGGCAAGACAGGGGGCACCCTATGGCTACACCTTC
>TRBV5-1|TRBJ1-1|NA|TRBD1
CASSWARGTEAFF
TGCGCCAGCAGCTGGGCCAGGGGGACTGAAGCTTTCTTT
>TRBV6-6|TRBJ1-2|NA|NA
CASSFGQNFNYGYTF
TGTGCCAGCAGTTTCGGTCAGAACTTTAACTATGGCTACACCTTC
>TRBV4-1|TRBJ2-7|NA|NA
CASSQSNSDYEQYF
TGCGCCAGCAGCCAATCCAACTCCGACTACGAGCAGTACTTC